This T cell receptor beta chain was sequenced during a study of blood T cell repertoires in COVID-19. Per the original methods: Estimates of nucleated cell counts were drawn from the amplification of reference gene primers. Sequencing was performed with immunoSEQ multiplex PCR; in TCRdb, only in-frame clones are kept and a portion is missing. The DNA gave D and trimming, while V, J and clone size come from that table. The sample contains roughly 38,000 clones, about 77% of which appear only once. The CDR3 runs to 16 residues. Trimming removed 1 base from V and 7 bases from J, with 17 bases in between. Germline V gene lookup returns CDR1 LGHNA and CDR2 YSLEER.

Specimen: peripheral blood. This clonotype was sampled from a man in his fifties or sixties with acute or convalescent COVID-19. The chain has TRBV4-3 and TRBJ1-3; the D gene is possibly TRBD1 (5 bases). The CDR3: CASSQGLGQGRNTIYF. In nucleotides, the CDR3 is TGCGCCAGCAGCCAAGGCCTGGGGCAGGGAAGGAACACCATATATTTT.